Described below is a single T cell receptor beta chain sequence and its context. CDR3 length: 15 residues. Germline V CDR1 and CDR2: LNHNV, YYDKDF (reference sequence). Trimming took 0 bases from V and 9 from J, leaving 15 bases between them. The entry originates in a study of blood T cell repertoires in COVID-19. Study context: Sources were T cells, B-cell-depleted T cells, or PBMCs; the material itself was cDNA or gDNA.

Original processing notes: Nucleated cell number was recorded as an estimate derived from reference gene primer amplification. Produced via immunoSEQ multiplex PCR; TCRdb's table is partial and in-frame only. The D gene and trimming were derived from the DNA, and the V and J assignments and clone size from that table. The sample carries about 91,000 clones, around 80% recorded once. Sequenced material: peripheral blood. The rearrangement links TRBV15 to TRBJ2-1, with D tentatively TRBD1 (5 bases). The TCR sequence derives from a man in his forties or fifties with active or convalescent COVID-19. The CDR3 DNA reads as TGTGCCACCAGCAGAGATCGCGGCAGGGAAGTTGAGCAGTTCTTC. It encodes CATSRDRGREVEQFF.